This TCR beta chain was captured by sequencing in a study of T cells in Graves' hyperthyroidism and ophthalmopathy. Findings of the study overall: From stable hyperthyroidism, ophthalmopathy was separated by a 13 V-J model. Prediction of ophthalmopathy progression came a median around 7.1 months pre-onset. Blood also carried most thyroid clonotypes expanded above 0.001.

As to this clonotype: The antigen is not known.

The CDR3 extends over 14 amino acids. Germline CDR1 PRHDT, CDR2 FYEKMQ (reference sequence). Trimming took 4 bases from V and 3 from J; bases not matched to a gene: 6. RNA transcripts provided the source from which TCR beta CDR3 regions were amplified. First-round RT-PCR of the TCR CDR3 relied on the HTBI primer set. TCRdb redid the calling of the multiplex PCR reads with MiXCR, one entry per CDR3 protein. This repertoire shows roughly 500,000 distinct CDR3 sequences, 40% to 50% found once; its top ten account for about 45%. This chain uses TRBV13 with TRBJ2-7; 7 bases align to TRBD1. Sequences were obtained from peripheral blood or thyroid tissue (not recorded which). The source of this sequence is an adult woman with Graves' disease, either hyperthyroidism or ophthalmopathy (not recorded which). CDR3 loop: CASSSGTDFYEQYF. The CDR3 DNA follows: TGTGCCAGCAGCTCCGGGACAGACTTCTACGAGCAGTACTTC.